These 23 T cell receptor beta chains were all obtained from the same sample, sequenced in a study of OX40 agonist ivuxolimab in advanced cancers. Assay: immunoSEQ multiplex PCR; the TCRdb copy retains only in-frame clones and omits some. This sample has some 23,000 clones, with roughly 80% found just once. The sequencing here drew on CD4+ or CD8+ T cells sorted from blood, taken in a trial of the OX40 agonist ivuxolimab. These receptors all stem from an adult with an advanced solid tumor such as melanoma, head and neck, liver or kidney cancer.

CDR3 loop: CASSWSGTVMNTEAFF. CDR3 in DNA: TGTGCCAGCAGCTGGTCCGGGACAGTCATGAACACTGAAGCTTTCTTT. This chain uses TRBV2 with TRBJ1-1, with 7 bases aligning to TRBD1. Germline V gene lookup returns CDR1 SNHLY and CDR2 FYNNEI. CDR3 length: 16 amino acids. The junction had 10 bases not matched to a gene; V was cut back by 6 bases and J by 0 bases. The full variable domain, in which reference TRBV2 and TRBJ1-1 provide the parts outside the CDR3, is EPEVTQTPSHQVTQMGQEVILRCVPISNHLYFYWYRQILGQKVEFLVSFYNNEISEKSEIFDDQFSVERPDGSNFTLKIRSTKLEDSAMYFCASSWSGTVMNTEAFFGQGTRLTVV.

This rearrangement joins TRBV7-9 to TRBJ2-5; D perhaps matches TRBD2 (7 bases). The CDR3 covers 15 residues. V was clipped by 0 bases and J by 5 bases, with 13 bases between them. Germline V lookup: CDR1 SEHNR, CDR2 FQNEAQ (reference sequence). The CDR3 is CASSLASGGLETQYF. CDR3 bases: TGTGCCAGCAGCTTAGCGTCCGGGGGGCTCGAGACCCAGTACTTC.

The chain links TRBV27 to TRBJ1-2; D is unclear. Germline CDR1 MNHEY, CDR2 SMNVEV (reference sequence). The CDR3 consists of 15 residues. V dropped 3 bases and J dropped 1 base, with 12 bases sitting between them. This CDR3 is CASSLDSSRNYGYTF. In DNA form, the CDR3 reads TGTGCCAGCAGTTTGGATAGCAGCCGTAACTATGGCTACACCTTC.

Only a few counts were recorded for this clone. The rearrangement uses TRBV6-1 and TRBJ1-2, with 7 bases that match TRBD1. V shed 6 bases and J 7 bases; nucleotides not matched to a gene: 5. This CDR3 is 12 amino acids long. The V gene's germline CDR1 is MNHNS and CDR2 SASEGT. CDR3: CASSATGFGYTF. CDR3 nucleotides: TGTGCCAGCAGCGCGACAGGGTTTGGCTACACCTTC.

CDR3 nucleotides: TGTGCCAGCAGCTTAAGTGCAGGGGGCTCCCAGCCCCAGCATTTT. Its protein is CASSLSAGGSQPQHF. The chain uses TRBV7-6 and TRBJ1-5, with 8 bases identical to TRBD1. The CDR3 has 15 amino acids. V shed 2 bases, J shed 7 bases, and the junction held 7 bases outside the gene matches. Looked up from germline, CDR1 is SGHVS and CDR2 is FNYEAQ.

J is TRBJ2-3 and V is TRBV5-1, with D possibly being TRBD1 or TRBD2 (5 bases each). Trimming took 4 bases from V and 0 from J, leaving 12 bases between them. Per germline, CDR1 SGHRS and CDR2 YFSETQ. The CDR3 runs to 15 residues. The CDR3 nucleotides read TGCGCCAGCAGCGGCCGGGGCCTAAGCACAGATACGCAGTATTTT. This translates into CASSGRGLSTDTQYF.

The V gene is TRBV5-1, the J gene TRBJ2-2; D might be TRBD1 (7 bases). There are 18 residues in the CDR3. The V gene's germline CDR1 is SGHRS and CDR2 YFSETQ. Trimming took 5 bases from V and 0 from J, leaving 20 bases between them. This chain's CDR3 is CASRMQGGSHANTGELFF. The CDR3 nucleotides are TGCGCCAGCAGGATGCAGGGGGGTTCCCACGCGAACACCGGGGAGCTGTTTTTT.

The CDR3 bases are TGTGCCAGCTCACGGCCTAAAATACAGGGGACCGGGGAGCTGTTTTTT. The encoded protein is CASSRPKIQGTGELFF. J is TRBJ2-2 and V is TRBV18; 7 bases are a match to TRBD1. CDR1 KGHSH and CDR2 LQKENI come from the germline V gene. V shed 4 bases, J shed 5 bases, and the junction held 10 bases outside the gene matches. This CDR3 has 16 residues. The full variable domain, its missing parts supplied by reference TRBV18 and TRBJ2-2, is NAGVMQNPRHLVRRRGQEARLRCSPMKGHSHVYWYRQLPEEGLKFMVYLQKENIIDESGMPKERFSAEFPKEGPSILRIQQVVRGDSAAYFCASSRPKIQGTGELFFGEGSRLTVL.

V and J are TRBV28 and TRBJ2-3, with D perhaps being TRBD1 or TRBD2 (7 bases each). The ends were cut back, 4 bases at V and 2 bases at J, with 16 bases in the middle. CDR3 length: 16 residues. Looked up from germline, CDR1 is MDHEN and CDR2 is SYDVKM. CDR3 DNA: TGTGCCAGCAGTTCCCAGGGGGGGGGATTCACAGATACGCAGTATTTT. Translating it yields CASSSQGGGFTDTQYF.

This chain uses TRBV28 with TRBJ1-1; the D is unclear. V shed 3 bases and J shed 6 bases, with 26 bases lying between them. The CDR3 extends over 18 amino acids. Germline V gene sequence: CDR1 MDHEN, CDR2 SYDVKM. The CDR3 DNA reads TGTGCCAGCAGTTTCTCCACTTCGGTCATTAGGCGTGTCGCTGAAGCTTTCTTT. Translated, it gives CASSFSTSVIRRVAEAFF.

V is TRBV19 and J is TRBJ1-5, with D unclear. Germline V gene sequence: CDR1 LNHDA, CDR2 SQIVND (reference sequence). Trimming left V 6 bases short and J 1 base short, with 7 bases between. This CDR3 contains 13 residues. This chain's CDR3 is CASSLISNQPQHF. CDR3 in DNA: TGTGCCAGTAGCTTAATAAGCAATCAGCCCCAGCATTTT.

The rearrangement uses TRBV9 and TRBJ2-4; 10 nucleotides match TRBD2. Germline V gives CDR1 SGDLS, CDR2 YYNGEE. The CDR3 spans 20 residues. V was pared by 3 bases and J by 0 bases, with 15 bases of the junction left unmatched. CDR3 protein: CASSGPRERGGLLAKNIQYF. CDR3 in DNA: TGTGCCAGCAGCGGCCCGCGGGAGCGGGGGGGCCTCCTAGCCAAAAACATTCAGTACTTC.

CDR3 loop: CAWNRGIDTGELFF. CDR3 nucleotides: TGTGCCTGGAATCGGGGAATCGACACCGGGGAGCTGTTTTTT. V is TRBV30 and J is TRBJ2-2, with a weak D call TRBD2 (5 bases). CDR3 length equals 14 residues. The germline V gene encodes CDR1 GTSNPN and CDR2 SVGIG (reference sequence). The ends were cut back, 4 bases at V and 3 bases at J, with 12 bases in the middle.

The V and J genes are TRBV28 and TRBJ2-1, with D uncertain. This CDR3 contains 14 residues. Germline V lookup: CDR1 MDHEN, CDR2 SYDVKM. The germline V and J ends were trimmed by 4 bases and 7 bases, with 14 bases remaining between them. CDR3 loop: CASSWENRGNEQFF. Written as DNA, the CDR3 is TGTGCCAGCAGTTGGGAAAATAGAGGAAATGAGCAGTTCTTC.

Only a few counts were recorded for this clone. V gene TRBV9 combines with J gene TRBJ1-3; no firm D call. This CDR3 has 15 amino acids. Germline V gene data show CDR1 as SGDLS and CDR2 as YYNGEE. V was clipped by 0 bases and J by 0 bases, with 7 bases between them. The CDR3 is CASSVEPSSGNTIYF. CDR3 nucleotides: TGTGCCAGCAGCGTAGAACCCAGCTCTGGAAACACCATATATTTT.

The chain has TRBV5-6 and TRBJ1-2, with D unclear. The CDR3 contains 15 residues. In germline, CDR1 is SGHDT, CDR2 YYEEEE. V lost 4 bases and J 2 bases, leaving 15 bases between the germline ends. CDR3: CASSPLSSPNYGYTF. In DNA, the CDR3 is TGTGCCAGCAGCCCCCTCTCGAGTCCCAACTATGGCTACACCTTC.

The chain uses TRBV19 and TRBJ2-3; no clear D gene. V lost 3 bases, J lost 2 bases, and 12 bases lay in between. The CDR3 extends over 15 amino acids. CDR1 and CDR2 (germline): LNHDA, SQIVND (reference sequence). CDR3 residues: CASSIFFGLTDTQYF. CDR3 nucleotides: TGTGCCAGTAGTATCTTCTTCGGCCTCACAGATACGCAGTATTTT.

The V gene is TRBV6-1, the J gene TRBJ2-5, with TRBD2 matching 8 bases. The V and J ends lost 6 bases and 5 bases, in that order; junction bases with no gene match: 11. CDR1 and CDR2 (germline): MNHNS, SASEGT. This CDR3 region has 15 residues. CDR3 sequence: CASRLGGAFGETQYF. CDR3 nucleotide sequence: TGTGCCAGCAGGCTCGGGGGGGCCTTCGGGGAGACCCAGTACTTC.

This clone was observed once. V gene TRBV19 combines with J gene TRBJ2-3, with 7 bases that match TRBD1. CDR3 length: 14 residues. V lost 3 bases and J lost 4; bases outside the gene matches: 4. Germline V gene lookup returns CDR1 LNHDA and CDR2 SQIVND (reference sequence). The CDR3 DNA follows: TGTGCCAGTAGTATCACAGGGGTCGCAGATACGCAGTATTTT. Translated: CASSITGVADTQYF.

There are a few counts of this clone. The chain is built from TRBV2 and TRBJ2-5, with D unresolved. V was shortened by 6 bases and J by 2 bases, with 10 bases between the two germline ends. The CDR3 length is 13 residues. The germline gives CDR1 SNHLY, CDR2 FYNNEI. The DNA of the CDR3 is TGTGCCAGCAGGACTGGGTTACAAGAGACCCAGTACTTC. It yields the protein CASRTGLQETQYF.

This chain uses TRBV7-6 with TRBJ2-7; 15 bases agree with TRBD2. The junction had 5 bases not matched to a gene; V was cut back by 0 bases and J by 2 bases. The CDR3 length is 18 residues. Germline V CDR1 and CDR2: SGHVS, FNYEAQ. DNA for the CDR3: TGTGCCAGCAGCTTAGCAACTTGGACTAGCGGGGGGGCCTACGAGCAGTACTTC. Translated: CASSLATWTSGGAYEQYF.

The CDR3 is CASSSTDSSTDTQYF. The CDR3 DNA reads as TGTGCCAGCAGCTCGACAGACTCTAGCACAGATACGCAGTATTTT. This chain connects TRBV7-7 to TRBJ2-3, with a tentative D call TRBD1 (5 bases). The CDR3 sequence is 15 residues long. Germline CDR1 reads SSHAT; CDR2 reads FNYEAQ (reference sequence). Trimming pared 4 bases from V and 0 bases from J, leaving 11 bases between.

CDR3 residues: CASSLIAYGYTF. The DNA of the CDR3 is TGTGCCAGCAGTTTAATTGCTTATGGCTACACCTTC. The rearrangement joins TRBV28 to TRBJ1-2; D is unresolved. Germline V gene sequence: CDR1 MDHEN, CDR2 SYDVKM. The germline V and J ends were trimmed by 2 bases and 5 bases, with 6 bases remaining between them. CDR3 size: 12 residues.